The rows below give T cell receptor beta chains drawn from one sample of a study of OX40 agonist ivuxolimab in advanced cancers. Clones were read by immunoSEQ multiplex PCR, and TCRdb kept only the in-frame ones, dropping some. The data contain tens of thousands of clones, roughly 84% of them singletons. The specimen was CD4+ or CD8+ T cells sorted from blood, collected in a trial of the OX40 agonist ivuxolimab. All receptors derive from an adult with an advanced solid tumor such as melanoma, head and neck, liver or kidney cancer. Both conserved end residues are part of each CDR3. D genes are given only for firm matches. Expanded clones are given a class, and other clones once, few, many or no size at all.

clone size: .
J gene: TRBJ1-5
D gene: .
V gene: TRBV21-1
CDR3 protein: CASSKDHYQPQHF
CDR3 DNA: TGTGCCAGCAGCAAAGATCACTATCAGCCCCAGCATTTT

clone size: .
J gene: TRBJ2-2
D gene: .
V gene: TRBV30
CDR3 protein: CAWRRTPTGELFF
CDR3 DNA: TGTGCCTGGAGGAGGACACCGACCGGGGAGCTGTTTTTT

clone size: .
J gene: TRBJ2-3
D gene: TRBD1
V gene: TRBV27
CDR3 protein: CASSLPPTGGLTDTQYF
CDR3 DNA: TGTGCCAGCAGTTTACCGCCGACAGGGGGCCTCACAGATACGCAGTATTTT

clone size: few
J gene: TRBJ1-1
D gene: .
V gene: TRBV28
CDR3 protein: CASRGGTGNTEAFF
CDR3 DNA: TGTGCCAGCAGGGGGGGTACGGGGAACACTGAAGCTTTCTTT

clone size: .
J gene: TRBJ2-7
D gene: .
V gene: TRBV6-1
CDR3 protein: CASSEVPTGEQYF
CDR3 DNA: TGTGCCAGCAGTGAGGTCCCTACGGGCGAGCAGTACTTC

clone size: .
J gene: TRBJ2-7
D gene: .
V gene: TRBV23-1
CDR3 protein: CASSPRGWDKSYEQYF
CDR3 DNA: TGCGCCAGCAGCCCCCGGGGCTGGGACAAGTCCTACGAGCAGTACTTC

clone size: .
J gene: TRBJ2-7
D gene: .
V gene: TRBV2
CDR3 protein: CASNPTSGNEQYF
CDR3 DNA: TGTGCCAGCAACCCGACATCTGGGAACGAGCAGTACTTC

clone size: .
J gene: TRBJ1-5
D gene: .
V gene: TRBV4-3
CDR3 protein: CASSLEADSNQPQHF
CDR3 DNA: TGCGCCAGCAGCCTAGAGGCAGATAGCAATCAGCCCCAGCATTTT

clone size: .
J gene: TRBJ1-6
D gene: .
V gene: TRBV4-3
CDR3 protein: CASSQERTHNSPLHF
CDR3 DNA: TGCGCCAGCAGCCAAGAACGGACACATAATTCACCCCTCCACTTT

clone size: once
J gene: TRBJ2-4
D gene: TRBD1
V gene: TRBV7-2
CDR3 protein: CASSAGQGMRRNIQYF
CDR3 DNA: TGTGCCAGCAGCGCGGGACAGGGGATGAGGAGAAACATTCAGTACTTC

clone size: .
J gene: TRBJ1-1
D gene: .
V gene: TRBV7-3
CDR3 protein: CASSRGQNTEAFF
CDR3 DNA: TGTGCCAGCAGTCGGGGACAGAACACTGAAGCTTTCTTT

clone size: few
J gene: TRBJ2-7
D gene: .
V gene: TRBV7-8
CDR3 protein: CASSPTRGWMHEQYF
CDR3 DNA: TGTGCCAGCAGCCCCACCAGAGGGTGGATGCACGAGCAGTACTTC

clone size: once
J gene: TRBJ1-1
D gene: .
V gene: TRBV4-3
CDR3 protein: CASSQETAATEAFF
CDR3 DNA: TGCGCCAGCAGCCAAGAGACGGCAGCTACTGAAGCTTTCTTT

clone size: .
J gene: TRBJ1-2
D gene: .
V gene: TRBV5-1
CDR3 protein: CASSFGGSHLDGYTF
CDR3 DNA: TGCGCCAGCAGCTTCGGGGGGTCCCACCTTGATGGCTACACCTTC

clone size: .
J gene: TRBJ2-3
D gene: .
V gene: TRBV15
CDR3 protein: CATTAQGGTDTQYF
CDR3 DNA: TGTGCCACAACCGCCCAGGGAGGAACAGATACGCAGTATTTT

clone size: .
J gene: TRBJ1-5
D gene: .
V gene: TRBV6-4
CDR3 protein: CASSESGLGNQPQHF
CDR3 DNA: TGTGCCAGCAGTGAGTCAGGGCTTGGCAATCAGCCCCAGCATTTT

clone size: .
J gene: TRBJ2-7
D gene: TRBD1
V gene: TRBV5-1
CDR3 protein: CASRGDRGINEQYF
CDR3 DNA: TGCGCCAGCAGAGGGGACAGGGGGATCAACGAGCAGTACTTC

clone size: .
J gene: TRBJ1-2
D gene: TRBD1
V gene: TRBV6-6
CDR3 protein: CASSVGTAQGYTF
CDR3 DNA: TGTGCCAGCAGTGTCGGGACAGCCCAGGGCTACACCTTC

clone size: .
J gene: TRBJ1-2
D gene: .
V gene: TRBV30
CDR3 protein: CAWSRQGGGNYGYTF
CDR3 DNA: TGTGCCTGGAGTCGCCAAGGGGGGGGAAACTATGGCTACACCTTC

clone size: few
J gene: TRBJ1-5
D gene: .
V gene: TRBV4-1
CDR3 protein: CASSQVNQPQHF
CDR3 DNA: TGCGCCAGCAGTCAGGTCAATCAGCCCCAGCATTTT

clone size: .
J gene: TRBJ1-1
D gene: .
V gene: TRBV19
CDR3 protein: CASSISAPRGLEAFF
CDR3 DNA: TGTGCCAGTAGTATATCGGCTCCCCGAGGACTTGAAGCTTTCTTT

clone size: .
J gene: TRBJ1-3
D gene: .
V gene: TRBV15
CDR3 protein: CATSRDLGYSGNTIYF
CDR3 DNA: TGTGCCACCAGCAGAGATTTAGGGTACTCTGGAAACACCATATATTTT

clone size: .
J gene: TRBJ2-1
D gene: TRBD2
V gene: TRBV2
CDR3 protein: CASSLAGPSSYNEQFF
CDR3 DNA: TGTGCCAGCAGCTTAGCGGGGCCTAGCTCCTACAATGAGCAGTTCTTC

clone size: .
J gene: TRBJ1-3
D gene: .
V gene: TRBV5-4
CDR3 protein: CASSPSAGAGNTIYF
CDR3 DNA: TGTGCCAGCAGCCCATCCGCGGGAGCTGGAAACACCATATATTTT